This T cell receptor beta chain was obtained from a study of cytomegalovirus exposure and HLA in healthy donors. Study conclusions and caveats: When the data were analyzed later, several of the most significant clusters appeared to be linked to common viral pathogens. Roughly uniform depth of sequencing across donors was assumed in presence/absence analyses. Earlier findings revealed that most TCR beta V segments proved productive either about 90% or about 30% of the time.

About this clone: The antigen remains undetermined.

13 Jbeta primers and 60 Vbeta primers were used for the PCR. This table comes from immunoSEQ multiplex PCR, and its TCRdb copy is limited to in-frame clones, with some not included. The sample shows 150,000 to 200,000 clones, more than 65% of them seen only once. This receptor was taken from a woman in her 30s in good health and CMV-seronegative. Input material: PBMCs.

CDR3: CAGQTGGGYTF. The CDR3 DNA follows: TGTGCCGGGCAGACAGGGGGTGGCTACACCTTC. The J gene is TRBJ1-2, the V gene TRBV30; 9 positions agree with TRBD1. The CDR3 consists of 11 residues. Looked up from germline, CDR1 is GTSNPN and CDR2 is SVGIG (reference sequence). Unmatched junction bases numbered 5, after V lost 8 bases and J lost 7 bases.